One and the same sample provided the 9 T cell receptor beta chains below, sequenced in a study of shared clonotypes between healthy human individuals. Naive CD8 cells, CD45RO-negative and positively selected for CCR7, excluded terminally differentiated effector memory CD45RA+ cells. Profiling relied on immunoSEQ multiplex PCR, and the TCRdb table lists in-frame clones only, not all of them. The sample comprises around 2.1 million clones, approximately 94% of which are singletons, and 1.5% to 2% rests with the top ten. The sequenced sample consisted of naive CD8+ T cells from PBMCs. The receptor source for this set is a man younger than 35 in good health. Some clones in this sample may be carry-over from other donors' samples.

The V and J genes are TRBV9 and TRBJ2-7, with 8 nucleotides matching TRBD2. The CDR3 totals 14 residues. Germline V gene data show CDR1 as SGDLS and CDR2 as YYNGEE. Trimming took 6 bases from V and 1 from J; bases not matched to a gene: 6. For the CDR3, the DNA is TGTGCCAGCAACCAGGGACTAGTATCCTACGAGCAGTACTTC. It is translated as CASNQGLVSYEQYF.

The chain uses TRBV28 and TRBJ1-1; the D gene is possibly TRBD1 (5 bases). The V end was cut by 5 bases, the J end by 1 base, with 11 bases between. CDR1 is MDHEN and CDR2 is SYDVKM in the germline V gene. The CDR3 is 14 amino acids. This chain's CDR3 is CASSPGRANTEAFF. CDR3 DNA: TGTGCCAGCAGTCCGGGACGGGCGAACACTGAAGCTTTCTTT.

The J gene is TRBJ2-2, the V gene TRBV11-2; D is uncertain. The CDR3 contains 13 residues. The germline gives CDR1 SGHAT, CDR2 FQNNGV. V gave up 0 bases and J gave up 5 bases, with 4 bases separating them. The CDR3 DNA is TGTGCCAGCAGCTTAGACCCAACCGGGGAGCTGTTTTTT. Translation: CASSLDPTGELFF.

The chain links TRBV23-1 to TRBJ2-1; D is undetermined. TRBV23-1 qualifies as an ORF whose function is uncertain. V shed 4 bases and J shed 0 bases, with 13 bases lying between them. The CDR3 covers 16 residues. CDR3 protein: CASSRRHPSSYNEQFF. In DNA, the CDR3 is TGCGCCAGCAGTCGAAGACATCCGAGCTCCTACAATGAGCAGTTCTTC.

V usage is TRBV6-1 and J usage is TRBJ1-1, with unresolved D. The CDR3 consists of 14 residues. V lost 1 base to trimming and J lost 5 bases, with 11 bases between them. Germline loops: CDR1 MNHNS, CDR2 SASEGT. The DNA of the CDR3 is TGTGCCAGCAGTGAAGTGGCCGGGTGGACTGAAGCTTTCTTT. Translation: CASSEVAGWTEAFF.

The genes are TRBV19 and TRBJ1-1, with 9 bases that match TRBD1. V shed 6 bases, J shed 5 bases, and the junction held 4 bases outside the gene matches. CDR1 and CDR2 from the germline V gene are LNHDA and SQIVND (reference sequence). The CDR3 totals 13 residues. CDR3 nucleotides: TGTGCCAGTAGCGGGACAGGGTCGACTGAAGCTTTCTTT. Protein product: CASSGTGSTEAFF.

This chain uses TRBV10-3 with TRBJ2-7; no clear D gene. There are 13 residues in the CDR3. Germline V gene data show CDR1 as ENHRY and CDR2 as SYGVKD. V lost 0 bases to trimming and J lost 5 bases, with 8 bases between them. The CDR3 bases are TGTGCCATCAGTGAGTCGTCCCGGGACGAGCAGTACTTC. This codes for CAISESSRDEQYF.

The rearrangement uses TRBV6-6 and TRBJ1-1; D perhaps matches TRBD1 (6 bases). The CDR3 length is 13 residues. Trimming took off 6 bases at V and 3 bases at J, with 11 bases between the two ends. Germline lookup yields CDR1 MNHNY and CDR2 SVGAGI (reference sequence). DNA of the CDR3: TGTGCCAGCAGCGGCAGGGGATACACTGAAGCTTTCTTT. Its protein product is CASSGRGYTEAFF.

Points on this clone: Additional DNA sequences in this sample encode the identical CDR3. This chain links TRBV9 with TRBJ2-3; D is ambiguous. The CDR3 spans 13 residues. Germline values: CDR1 SGDLS, CDR2 YYNGEE. V was cut by 3 bases and J by 1 base, with 6 bases left in between. In DNA form, the CDR3 reads TGTGCCAGCAGCGCGCGAGGCACAGATACGCAGTATTTT. Residues: CASSARGTDTQYF.